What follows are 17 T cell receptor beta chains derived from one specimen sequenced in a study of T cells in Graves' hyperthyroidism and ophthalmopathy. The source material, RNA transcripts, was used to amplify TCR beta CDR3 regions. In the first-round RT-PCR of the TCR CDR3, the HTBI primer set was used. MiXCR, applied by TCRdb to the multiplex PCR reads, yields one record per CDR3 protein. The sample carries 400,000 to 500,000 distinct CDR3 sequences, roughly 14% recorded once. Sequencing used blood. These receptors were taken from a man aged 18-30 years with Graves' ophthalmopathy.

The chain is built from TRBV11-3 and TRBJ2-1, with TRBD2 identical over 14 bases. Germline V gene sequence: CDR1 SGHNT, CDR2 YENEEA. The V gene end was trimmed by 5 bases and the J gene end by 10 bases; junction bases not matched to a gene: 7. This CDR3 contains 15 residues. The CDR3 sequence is CASSPGTSGSREQFF. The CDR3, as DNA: TGTGCCAGCAGCCCGGGGACTAGCGGGAGCCGGGAGCAGTTCTTC. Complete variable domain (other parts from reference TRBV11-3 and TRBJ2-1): EAGVVQSPRYKIIEKKQPVAFWCNPISGHNTLYWYLQNLGQGPELLIRYENEEAVDDSQLPKDRFSAERLKGVDSTLKIQPAELGDSAVYLCASSPGTSGSREQFFGPGTRLTVL.

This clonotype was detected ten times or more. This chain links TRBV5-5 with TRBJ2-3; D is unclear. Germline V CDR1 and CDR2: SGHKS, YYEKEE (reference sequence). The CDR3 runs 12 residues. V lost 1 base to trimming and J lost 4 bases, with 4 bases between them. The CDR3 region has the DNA TGTGCCAGCAGCTTGTCGGCAGATACGCAGTATTTT. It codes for CASSLSADTQYF.

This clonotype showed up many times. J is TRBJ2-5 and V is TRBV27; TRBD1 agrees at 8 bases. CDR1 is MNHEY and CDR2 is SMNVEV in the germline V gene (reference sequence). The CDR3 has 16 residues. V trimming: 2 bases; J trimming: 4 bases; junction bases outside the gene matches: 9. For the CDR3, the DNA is TGTGCCAGCAGTTTACGATGGGGACAGGTGGGAGAGACCCAGTACTTC. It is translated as CASSLRWGQVGETQYF.

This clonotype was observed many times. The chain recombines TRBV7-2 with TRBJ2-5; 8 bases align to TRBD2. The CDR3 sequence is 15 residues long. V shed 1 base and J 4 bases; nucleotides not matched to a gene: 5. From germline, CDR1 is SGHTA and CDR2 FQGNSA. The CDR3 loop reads CASSLGIAGSETQYF. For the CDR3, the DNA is TGTGCCAGCAGCTTAGGTATAGCGGGATCAGAGACCCAGTACTTC.

In DNA form, the CDR3 reads TGTGCCACAGCACCTTCGAGGTTAGAGACCCAGTACTTC. It specifies CATAPSRLETQYF. The gene calls are TRBV24-1 and TRBJ2-5; D remains unclear. Trimming removed 10 bases from V and 4 bases from J, with 15 bases in between. The germline V gene has CDR1 KGHDR and CDR2 SFDVKD. The CDR3 extends over 13 amino acids.

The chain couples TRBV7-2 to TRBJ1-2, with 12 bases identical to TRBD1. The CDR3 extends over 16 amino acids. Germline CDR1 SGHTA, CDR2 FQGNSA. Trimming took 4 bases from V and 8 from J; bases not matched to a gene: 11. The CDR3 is CASSSREGQGARGYTF. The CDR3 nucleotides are TGTGCCAGCAGCTCAAGAGAGGGACAGGGGGCGCGGGGCTACACCTTC.

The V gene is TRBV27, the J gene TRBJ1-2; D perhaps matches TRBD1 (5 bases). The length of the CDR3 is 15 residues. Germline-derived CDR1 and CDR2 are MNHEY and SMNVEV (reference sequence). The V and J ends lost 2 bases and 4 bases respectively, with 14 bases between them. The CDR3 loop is CASSLVFGGTYGYTF. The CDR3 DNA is TGTGCCAGCAGTTTAGTCTTTGGGGGGACCTATGGCTACACCTTC.

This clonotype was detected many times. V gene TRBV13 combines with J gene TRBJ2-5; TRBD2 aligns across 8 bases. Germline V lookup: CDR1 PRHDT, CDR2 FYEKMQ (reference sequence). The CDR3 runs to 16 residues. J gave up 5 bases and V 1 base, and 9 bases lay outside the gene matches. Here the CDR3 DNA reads TGTGCCAGCAGCTTAGACCATAGCGGGGAGGGGGAGACCCAGTACTTC. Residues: CASSLDHSGEGETQYF.

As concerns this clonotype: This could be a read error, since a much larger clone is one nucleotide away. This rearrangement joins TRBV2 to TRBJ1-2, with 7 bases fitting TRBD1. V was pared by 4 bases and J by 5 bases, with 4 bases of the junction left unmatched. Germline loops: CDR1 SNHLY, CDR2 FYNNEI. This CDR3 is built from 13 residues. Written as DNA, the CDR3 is TGTGCCAGCAGTGGAGGACAGGTGTATGGCTACACCTTC. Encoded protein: CASSGGQVYGYTF.

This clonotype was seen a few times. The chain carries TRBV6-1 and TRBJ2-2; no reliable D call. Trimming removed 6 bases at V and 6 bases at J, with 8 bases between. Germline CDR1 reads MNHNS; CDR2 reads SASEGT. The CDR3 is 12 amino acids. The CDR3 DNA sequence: TGTGCCAGCAGAACCGGACCCGGGGAGCTGTTTTTT. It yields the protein CASRTGPGELFF.

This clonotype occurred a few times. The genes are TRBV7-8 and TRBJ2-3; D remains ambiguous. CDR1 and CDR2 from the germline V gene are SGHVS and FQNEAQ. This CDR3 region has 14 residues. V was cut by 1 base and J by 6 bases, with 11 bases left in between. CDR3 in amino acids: CASSLGGRIDTQYF. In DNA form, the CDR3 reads TGTGCCAGCAGCTTAGGGGGAAGAATCGATACGCAGTATTTT.

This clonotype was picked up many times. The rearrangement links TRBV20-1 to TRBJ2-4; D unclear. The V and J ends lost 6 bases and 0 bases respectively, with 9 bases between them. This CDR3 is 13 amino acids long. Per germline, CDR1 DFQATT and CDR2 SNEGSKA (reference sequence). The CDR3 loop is CSAESLAKNIQYF. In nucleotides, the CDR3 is TGCAGTGCAGAGTCGCTAGCCAAAAACATTCAGTACTTC.

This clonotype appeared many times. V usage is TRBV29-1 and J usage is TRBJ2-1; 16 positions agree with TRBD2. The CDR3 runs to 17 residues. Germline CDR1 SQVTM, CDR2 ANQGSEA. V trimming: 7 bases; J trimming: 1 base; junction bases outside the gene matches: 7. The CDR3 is CSGLGTSGRASYNEQFF. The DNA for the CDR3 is TGCAGCGGACTAGGGACTAGCGGGAGGGCTTCCTACAATGAGCAGTTCTTC.

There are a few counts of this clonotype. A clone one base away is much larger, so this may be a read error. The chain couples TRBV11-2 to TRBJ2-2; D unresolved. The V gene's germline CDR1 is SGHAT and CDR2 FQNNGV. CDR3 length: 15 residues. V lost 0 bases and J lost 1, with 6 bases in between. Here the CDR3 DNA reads TGTGCCAGCAGCTTAGATCTGGGGAACACCGGGGAGCTGTTTTTT. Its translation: CASSLDLGNTGELFF. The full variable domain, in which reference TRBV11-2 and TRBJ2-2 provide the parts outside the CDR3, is EAGVAQSPRYKIIEKRQSVAFWCNPISGHATLYWYQQILGQGPKLLIQFQNNGVVDDSQLPKDRFSAERLKGVDSTLKIQPAKLEDSAVYLCASSLDLGNTGELFFGEGSRLTVL.

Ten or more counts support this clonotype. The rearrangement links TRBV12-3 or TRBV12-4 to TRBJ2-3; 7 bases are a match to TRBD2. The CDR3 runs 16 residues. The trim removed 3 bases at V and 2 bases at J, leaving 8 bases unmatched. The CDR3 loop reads CASSFSLAELTDTQYF. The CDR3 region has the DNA TGTGCCAGCAGTTTTAGTCTAGCGGAGCTCACAGATACGCAGTATTTT.

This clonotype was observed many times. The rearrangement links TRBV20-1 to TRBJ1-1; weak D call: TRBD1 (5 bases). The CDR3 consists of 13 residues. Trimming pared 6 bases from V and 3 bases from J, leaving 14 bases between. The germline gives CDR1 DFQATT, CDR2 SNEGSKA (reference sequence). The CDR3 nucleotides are TGCAGTGCCACAGGAGGGTCGTACACTGAAGCTTTCTTT. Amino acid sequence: CSATGGSYTEAFF.

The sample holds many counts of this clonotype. DNA for the CDR3: TGTGCCAGCAGAGTCGGGCCCTCGGAAGAGACCCAGTACTTC. Amino acids: CASRVGPSEETQYF. The chain carries TRBV11-1 and TRBJ2-5; D is uncertain. The V gene lost 6 bases and the J gene lost 3 bases, with 14 bases spanning the gap. CDR1 and CDR2 (germline): SGHAT, FQDESV (reference sequence). The CDR3 contains 14 residues.